The 22 T cell receptor beta chains below all came from one sample that was sequenced in a study of human T cells and chemical hapten exposure. Each CDR3 protein gets one entry after TCRdb re-called the RACE reads with MiXCR. The table lists roughly 72,000 distinct CDR3 sequences, 10% to 13% of them singletons. Specified time point: patch test 1, 2 weeks after DPC sensitization. Indicated treatment: therapeutic diphenylcyclopropenone sensitization with weekly scalp DPC. The sample in question was whole blood, obtained in connection with sensitization to the hapten diphenylcyclopropenone (DPC). The source of these receptors is a woman aged 50 to 60 with alopecia areata. Some clones in this sample may be carry-over from other donors' samples.

Only a few counts were recorded for this clonotype. This chain joins TRBV10-2 and TRBJ2-5; no reliable D call. V lost 3 bases and J 2 bases, leaving 7 bases between the germline ends. Per the germline V gene, CDR1 is WSHSY and CDR2 is SAAADI. The CDR3 sequence is 13 residues long. The CDR3 loop reads CASSDPPQETQYF. The CDR3 DNA reads TGCGCCAGCAGTGACCCCCCTCAAGAGACCCAGTACTTC.

This clonotype was recorded at least ten times. The CDR3 nucleotides are TGTGCCAGCAGCTTGTATCAGCGAGATACGCAGTATTTT. Its translation: CASSLYQRDTQYF. The rearrangement links TRBV7-3 to TRBJ2-3; D gene unclear. Trimming pared 3 bases from V and 5 bases from J, leaving 9 bases between. This CDR3 contains 13 residues. Germline V gene sequence: CDR1 SGHTA, CDR2 FQGTGA.

The rearrangement joins TRBV21-1 to TRBJ2-7; TRBD1 reflects the table's D call only, with no check against the DNA. TRBV21-1 is a pseudogene locus. CDR3 length equals 15 residues. CDR3 bases: TGTGCCAGCAGTAATGAGGACAGTTACTCCTACGAGCAGTACTTC. Protein product: CASSNEDSYSYEQYF.

The rearrangement uses TRBV11-1 and TRBJ2-3; weak D call: TRBD1 (5 bases). The germline gives CDR1 SGHAT, CDR2 FQDESV (reference sequence). CDR3 length equals 14 residues. V gave up 3 bases and J gave up 3 bases, with 10 bases separating them. The CDR3, as DNA: TGTGCCAGCAGCTTGGGCAGGGAAACAGATACGCAGTATTTT. Translated, it gives CASSLGRETDTQYF.

This clonotype turned up a few times. The J gene is TRBJ2-7, the V gene TRBV5-1, with D perhaps assigned TRBD1 or TRBD2 (5 bases each). The V gene lost 0 bases and the J gene lost 3 bases, with 16 bases spanning the gap. Per the germline V gene, CDR1 is SGHRS and CDR2 is YFSETQ. The CDR3 extends over 16 amino acids. The CDR3 DNA reads TGCGCCAGCAGCTTGGCCCCCGGGACCAGTATCTACGAGCAGTACTTC. Translation: CASSLAPGTSIYEQYF.

The chain has TRBV3-1 and TRBJ2-2, with D possibly TRBD1 on 6 matching bases. The V and J ends lost 3 bases and 9 bases respectively, with 8 bases between them. There are 12 residues in the CDR3. Looked up from germline, CDR1 is LGHDT and CDR2 is YNNKEL (reference sequence). The CDR3 reads CASSQGHWELFF. For the CDR3, the DNA is TGTGCCAGCAGCCAGGGACACTGGGAGCTGTTTTTT.

The CDR3, as DNA: TGTGCCAGCAGAGGACAGGGGAACACCGGGGAGCTGTTTTTT. Encoded protein: CASRGQGNTGELFF. The chain employs TRBV6-5 and TRBJ2-2, with 8 bases aligning to TRBD1. The CDR3 runs to 14 residues. Germline CDR1 MNHEY, CDR2 SVGAGI. The J segment lost 1 base and the V segment lost 6 bases, leaving 1 base of the junction unmatched.

This chain uses TRBV24-1 with TRBJ2-2; no clear D gene. Germline V gene lookup returns CDR1 KGHDR and CDR2 SFDVKD. This CDR3 is 16 amino acids long. The V end lost 0 bases, the J end lost 1 base, and 8 bases lay between the germline ends. The CDR3 spells CATSDLGQQNTGELFF. The CDR3 nucleotides read TGTGCCACCAGTGATTTGGGGCAGCAGAACACCGGGGAGCTGTTTTTT.

As to this clonotype: A much larger clone differs from this one at a single base, so this may be a read error. The V call is TRBV3-1, the J call TRBJ1-1, with D possibly TRBD1 on 5 matching bases. CDR1 and CDR2 from the germline V gene are LGHDT and YNNKEL (reference sequence). The CDR3 extends over 14 amino acids. CDR3 in amino acids: CASNQTDTNTEAFF. CDR3 nucleotides: TGTGCCAGCAACCAAACGGACACGAACACTGAAGCTTTCTTT.

This clonotype was detected only a few times. The V gene is TRBV5-1, the J gene TRBJ1-1; 7 bases align to TRBD1. The CDR3 runs to 16 residues. The germline V gene encodes CDR1 SGHRS and CDR2 YFSETQ. The V gene end was trimmed by 4 bases and the J gene end by 5 bases; junction bases not matched to a gene: 14. The CDR3 here is CASSPTGGGILTEAFF. The CDR3 nucleotides are TGCGCCAGCAGCCCGACCGGAGGGGGCATTCTAACTGAAGCTTTCTTT. The full variable domain, its missing parts supplied by reference TRBV5-1 and TRBJ1-1, is KAGVTQTPRYLIKTRGQQVTLSCSPISGHRSVSWYQQTPGQGLQFLFEYFSETQRNKGNFPGRFSGRQFSNSRSEMNVSTLELGDSALYLCASSPTGGGILTEAFFGQGTRLTVV.

The chain couples TRBV10-2 to TRBJ2-7; tentative D call: TRBD2 (6 bases). Germline CDR1 and CDR2: WSHSY and SAAADI. V lost 2 bases and J lost 7, with 18 bases in between. This CDR3 spans 15 amino acids. The CDR3 region has the DNA TGCGCCAGCAGTGAGCGGCGCGGCGGGGCAGGGGAGCAGTACTTC. This sequence encodes CASSERRGGAGEQYF.

The genes are TRBV6-1 and TRBJ1-6; 7 nucleotides agree with TRBD1. The germline CDR1 and CDR2 sequences are MNHNS and SASEGT. V lost 7 bases to trimming and J lost 6 bases; unmatched junction nucleotides: 9. The CDR3 is 15 residues long. The CDR3: CASNLPSGGNSPLHF. DNA for the CDR3: TGTGCCAGCAACCTACCCTCAGGGGGTAATTCACCCCTCCACTTT.

The table lists this clonotype with many counts. V and J are TRBV5-4 and TRBJ2-5; unclear D gene. Between the trimmed V and J ends, which lost 0 bases and 3 bases, there was a span of 12 bases. Per the germline V gene, CDR1 is SGHNT and CDR2 is YYREEE (reference sequence). The CDR3 length is 15 residues. The CDR3 DNA is TGTGCCAGCAGCTTGGCCGGGTTAATGGAAGAGACCCAGTACTTC. It codes for CASSLAGLMEETQYF. Together with reference TRBV5-4 and TRBJ2-5, the CDR3 gives the full variable domain: ETGVTQSPTHLIKTRGQQVTLRCSSQSGHNTVSWYQQALGQGPQFIFQYYREEENGRGNFPPRFSGLQFPNYSSELNVNALELDDSALYLCASSLAGLMEETQYFGPGTRLLVL.

V usage is TRBV29-1 and J usage is TRBJ2-7, with D maybe TRBD2 (5 bases). Trimming left V 4 bases short and J 3 bases short, with 13 bases between. This CDR3 contains 13 residues. Germline V lookup: CDR1 SQVTM, CDR2 ANQGSEA. The DNA of the CDR3 is TGCAGCGTTGGGTCCCGCGGGTACTACGAGCAGTACTTC. It translates to CSVGSRGYYEQYF.

This clonotype has only a few counts. The chain carries TRBV12-3 or TRBV12-4 and TRBJ2-1, with D unclear. The length of the CDR3 is 12 residues. Trimming left V 3 bases short and J 7 bases short, with 7 bases between. CDR3 in DNA: TGTGCCAGCAGTTTTGGGTCGAATGAGCAGTTCTTC. It translates to CASSFGSNEQFF.

This clonotype was seen more than once but under ten times. V gene TRBV14 combines with J gene TRBJ1-1; 9 bases line up with TRBD1. Germline CDR1 and CDR2: SGHDN and FVKESK. V shed 5 bases and J 6 bases; nucleotides not matched to a gene: 7. This CDR3 comprises 14 residues. The CDR3 spells CASSKVTGGAEAFF. The CDR3 nucleotides are TGTGCCAGCAGCAAGGTTACAGGGGGCGCTGAAGCTTTCTTT.

This chain links TRBV7-9 with TRBJ1-5; D is uncertain. The CDR3 spans 13 residues. The V gene's germline CDR1 is SEHNR and CDR2 FQNEAQ (reference sequence). The V end was cut by 1 base, the J end by 7 bases, with 8 bases between. The CDR3: CASSLGMEQPQHF. DNA of the CDR3: TGTGCCAGCAGCTTAGGAATGGAACAGCCCCAGCATTTT.

This clonotype was found a few times. This chain links TRBV14 with TRBJ2-3; D perhaps matches TRBD1 (7 bases). Trimming left V 4 bases short and J 4 bases short, with 18 bases between. There are 16 residues in the CDR3. CDR1 and CDR2 (germline): SGHDN, FVKESK. The CDR3 spells CASSPNGGTVADTQYF. In DNA, the CDR3 is TGTGCCAGCAGCCCGAATGGCGGGACAGTGGCAGATACGCAGTATTTT.

This clonotype has only a few counts. The chain is built from TRBV28 and TRBJ2-5; no clear D gene. This CDR3 is built from 11 residues. The germline V gene has CDR1 MDHEN and CDR2 SYDVKM. Trimming took 7 bases from V and 5 from J, leaving 8 bases between them. This CDR3 is CASTGWETQYF. The CDR3 coding sequence is TGTGCCAGCACTGGGTGGGAGACCCAGTACTTC.

This clonotype has more than one count but fewer than ten. The chain couples TRBV6-2 or TRBV6-3 to TRBJ2-7; no firm D call. The germline V gene has CDR1 MNHEY and CDR2 SVGEGT. Trimming cost V 6 bases and J 5 bases, with 11 bases left between them. The CDR3 is made up of 12 amino acids. The CDR3 nucleotides read TGTGCCAGCAGCTATGGGCAGAACGAGCAGTACTTC. It encodes CASSYGQNEQYF.

The rearrangement uses TRBV18 and TRBJ1-6; unclear D gene. Deletions cut 2 bases from V and 8 bases from J, with 10 bases between. This CDR3 is 14 amino acids long. CDR1 KGHSH and CDR2 LQKENI come from the germline V gene. The CDR3, as DNA: TGTGCCAGCTCACCAAGGATGAACGATTCACCCCTCCACTTT. This gives the protein CASSPRMNDSPLHF.

This clonotype has a handful of counts. The chain recombines TRBV6-5 with TRBJ2-5, with TRBD2 matching over 7 bases. Unmatched junction bases numbered 11, after V lost 6 bases and J lost 4 bases. CDR1 and CDR2 from the germline V gene are MNHEY and SVGAGI. The CDR3 length is 15 residues. This CDR3 reads CASRGGGSIRETQYF. DNA for the CDR3: TGTGCCAGCAGAGGTGGCGGGAGTATCCGAGAGACCCAGTACTTC.